This T cell receptor (beta chain) is from a study of T cells in Graves' hyperthyroidism and ophthalmopathy. Trimming removed 0 bases from V and 2 bases from J; junction bases left unmatched: 4. The CDR3 consists of 16 residues. CDR1 and CDR2 (germline): SGHNT, YENEEA. This clonotype was seen only a few times. Amplification of TCR beta CDR3 regions was performed using RNA transcripts as template. The HTBI primer set served for first-round RT-PCR of the TCR CDR3. From the multiplex PCR reads, TCRdb called clonotypes with MiXCR, one entry per CDR3 protein. The sample has approximately 600,000 distinct CDR3 sequences, 14% seen once; the top ten hold 7.1%.

The receptor was derived from a woman aged 18-29 years with Graves' ophthalmopathy. The chain is built from TRBV11-3 and TRBJ2-1; 7 bases agree with TRBD2. The sequenced sample was blood. CDR3 in DNA: TGTGCCAGCAGCTTAGAGGGCGGGAGCCCCTACAATGAGCAGTTCTTC. Protein sequence: CASSLEGGSPYNEQFF. Using reference TRBV11-3 and TRBJ2-1 for the parts outside the CDR3, the full variable domain is EAGVVQSPRYKIIEKKQPVAFWCNPISGHNTLYWYLQNLGQGPELLIRYENEEAVDDSQLPKDRFSAERLKGVDSTLKIQPAELGDSAVYLCASSLEGGSPYNEQFFGPGTRLTVL.